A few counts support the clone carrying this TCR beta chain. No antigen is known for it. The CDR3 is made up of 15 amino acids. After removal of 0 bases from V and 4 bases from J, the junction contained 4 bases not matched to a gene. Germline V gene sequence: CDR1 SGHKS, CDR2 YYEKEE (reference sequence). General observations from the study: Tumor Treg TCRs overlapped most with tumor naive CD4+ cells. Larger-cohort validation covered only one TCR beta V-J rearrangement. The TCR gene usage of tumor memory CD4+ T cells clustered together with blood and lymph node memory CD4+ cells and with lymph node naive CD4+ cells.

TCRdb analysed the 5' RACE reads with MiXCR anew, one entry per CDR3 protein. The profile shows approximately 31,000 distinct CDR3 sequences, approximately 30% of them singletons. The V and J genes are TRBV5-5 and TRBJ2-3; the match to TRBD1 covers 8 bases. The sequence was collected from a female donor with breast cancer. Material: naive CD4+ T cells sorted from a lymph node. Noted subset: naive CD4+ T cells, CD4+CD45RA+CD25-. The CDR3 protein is CASSLVDRVADTQYF. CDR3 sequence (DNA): TGTGCCAGCAGCTTGGTGGACAGGGTCGCAGATACGCAGTATTTT.